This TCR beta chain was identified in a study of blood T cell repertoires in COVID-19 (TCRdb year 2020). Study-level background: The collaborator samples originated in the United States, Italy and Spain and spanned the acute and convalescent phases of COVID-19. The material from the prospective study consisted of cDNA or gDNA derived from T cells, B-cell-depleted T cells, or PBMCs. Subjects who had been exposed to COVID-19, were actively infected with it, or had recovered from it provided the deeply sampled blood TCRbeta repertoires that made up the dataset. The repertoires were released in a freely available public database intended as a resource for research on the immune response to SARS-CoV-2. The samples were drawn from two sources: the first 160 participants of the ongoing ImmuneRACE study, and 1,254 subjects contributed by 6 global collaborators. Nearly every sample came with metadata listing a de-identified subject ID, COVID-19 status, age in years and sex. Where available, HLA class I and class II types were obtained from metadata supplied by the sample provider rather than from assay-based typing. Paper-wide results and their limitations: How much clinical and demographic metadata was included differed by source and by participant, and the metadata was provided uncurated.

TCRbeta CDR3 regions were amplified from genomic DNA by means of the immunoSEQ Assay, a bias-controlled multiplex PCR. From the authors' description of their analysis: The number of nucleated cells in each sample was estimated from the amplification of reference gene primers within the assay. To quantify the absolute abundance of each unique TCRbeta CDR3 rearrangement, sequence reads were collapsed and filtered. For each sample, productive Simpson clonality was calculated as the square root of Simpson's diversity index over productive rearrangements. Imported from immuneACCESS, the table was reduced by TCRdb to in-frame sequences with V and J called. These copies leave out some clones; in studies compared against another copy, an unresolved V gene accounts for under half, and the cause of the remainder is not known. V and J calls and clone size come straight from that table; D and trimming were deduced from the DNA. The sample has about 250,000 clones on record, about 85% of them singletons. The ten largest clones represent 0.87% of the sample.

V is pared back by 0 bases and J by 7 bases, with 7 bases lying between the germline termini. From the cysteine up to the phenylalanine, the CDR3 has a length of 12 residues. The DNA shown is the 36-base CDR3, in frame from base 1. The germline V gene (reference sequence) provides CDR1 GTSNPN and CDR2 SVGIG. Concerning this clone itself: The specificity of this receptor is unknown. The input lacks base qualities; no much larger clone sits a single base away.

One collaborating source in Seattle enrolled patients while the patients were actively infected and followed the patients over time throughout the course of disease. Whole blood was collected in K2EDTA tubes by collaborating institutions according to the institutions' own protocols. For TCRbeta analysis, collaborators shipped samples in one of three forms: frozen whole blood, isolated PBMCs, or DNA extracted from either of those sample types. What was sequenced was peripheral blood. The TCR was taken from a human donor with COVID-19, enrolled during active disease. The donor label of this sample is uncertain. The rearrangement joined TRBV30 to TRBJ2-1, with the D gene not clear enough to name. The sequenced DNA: TGTGCCTGGAGTGTACTCGGGAATGAGCAGTTCTTC. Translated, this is CAWSVLGNEQFF.